This TCR beta chain is drawn from a study of T-cell memory formation after mild COVID-19. Germline CDR1 is SEHNR and CDR2 is FQNEAQ (reference sequence). After removal of 4 bases from V and 6 bases from J, the junction contained 4 bases not matched to a gene. There are 14 residues in the CDR3. TCRdb processed the 5' RACE reads anew with MiXCR; each CDR3 protein has one entry. This table holds over 300,000 distinct CDR3 sequences, 20% to 25% found once. This clonotype came up a few times. Material for sequencing was PBMCs or a T cell subset sorted from them (not recorded which). This TCR derives from a man younger than 35 who had mild COVID-19 (a few samples of this study predate the infection). Cell type and time point are not known. The V call is TRBV7-9, the J call TRBJ1-5; 9 bases are shared with TRBD1. This CDR3 is CASSSTGGGQPQHF. The CDR3 coding sequence is TGTGCCAGCAGCTCAACAGGGGGCGGTCAGCCCCAGCATTTT.